Presented here are 9 T cell receptor beta chains from one specimen sequenced in a study of cytomegalovirus exposure and HLA in healthy donors. This PCR relied on a set of 60 Vbeta primers and 13 Jbeta primers. Assay: immunoSEQ multiplex PCR; the TCRdb copy retains only in-frame clones and omits some. The table lists 200,000 or so clones. Sequencing was performed on PBMCs. All receptors derive from a girl aged 2-10 years in good health and CMV-seropositive.

The rearrangement joins TRBV7-2 to TRBJ1-2; a possible D gene is TRBD1 (5 bases). This CDR3 region has 13 residues. Germline CDR1 reads SGHTA; CDR2 reads FQGNSA. Trimming left V 0 bases short and J 14 bases short, with 16 bases between. The CDR3 bases are TGTGCCAGCAGCTTAGCCCCGTTGGACATCATGACCTTC. It translates to CASSLAPLDIMTF.

CDR3 amino acids: CASSPSEAGEVGELFF. In DNA, the CDR3 is TGTGCCAGCAGCCCGAGTGAAGCGGGAGAGGTCGGGGAGCTGTTTTTT. The rearrangement uses TRBV7-2 and TRBJ2-2; 8 nucleotides match TRBD2. After removal of 5 bases from V and 7 bases from J, the junction contained 12 bases not matched to a gene. The CDR3 runs 16 residues. The germline V gene has CDR1 SGHTA and CDR2 FQGNSA.

The rearrangement joins TRBV6-1 to TRBJ1-2; 8 nucleotides line up with TRBD1. The CDR3 runs to 14 residues. In germline, CDR1 is MNHNS, CDR2 SASEGT. V dropped 5 bases and J dropped 2; count of bases not matched to a gene: 4. The CDR3 sequence: CASSPDRGNYGYTF. The CDR3 DNA follows: TGTGCCAGCAGTCCCGACAGGGGAAACTATGGCTACACCTTC.

The chain combines TRBV27 with TRBJ2-7; D may be TRBD1 (6 bases). The CDR3 spans 13 residues. CDR1 is MNHEY and CDR2 is SMNVEV in the germline V gene (reference sequence). V lost 5 bases and J lost 5, with 13 bases in between. The CDR3 DNA is TGTGCCAGCAGTGGACACAGGGAGAACGAGCAGTACTTC. It translates to CASSGHRENEQYF.

V usage is TRBV19 and J usage is TRBJ2-7; 8 bases line up with TRBD1. The V and J ends lost 6 bases and 3 bases, in that order; junction bases with no gene match: 7. CDR1 is LNHDA and CDR2 is SQIVND in the germline V gene (reference sequence). This CDR3 has 14 amino acids. CDR3 amino acids: CASSDPGGNYEQYF. The CDR3 region has the DNA TGTGCCAGTAGCGACCCAGGGGGCAACTACGAGCAGTACTTC.

The chain combines TRBV30 with TRBJ1-2; no definite D call. The CDR3 runs 14 residues. V gave up 4 bases and J gave up 8 bases, with 20 bases separating them. Germline V CDR1 and CDR2: GTSNPN, SVGIG (reference sequence). This CDR3 reads CAWNRLGGEGGYTF. Written as DNA, the CDR3 is TGTGCCTGGAACCGACTTGGCGGGGAAGGAGGCTACACCTTC.

This chain uses TRBV7-2 with TRBJ2-7; 7 bases match TRBD1. J was trimmed by 3 bases and V by 5 bases; bases with no gene match: 7. Germline V gene lookup returns CDR1 SGHTA and CDR2 FQGNSA. This CDR3 is 14 amino acids long. For the CDR3, the DNA is TGTGCCAGCAGCCCGGACAGGACCCACTACGAGCAGTACTTC. Protein: CASSPDRTHYEQYF. Based on the CDR3 plus reference TRBV7-2 and TRBJ2-7, the full variable domain is GAGVSQSPSNKVTEKGKDVELRCDPISGHTALYWYRQSLGQGLEFLIYFQGNSAPDKSGLPSDRFSAERTGGSVSTLTIQRTQQEDSAVYLCASSPDRTHYEQYFGPGTRLTVT.

This chain joins TRBV6-5 and TRBJ1-5; D gene ambiguous. Germline V gene data show CDR1 as MNHEY and CDR2 as SVGAGI. The length of the CDR3 is 15 residues. V lost 5 bases and J lost 9, with 20 bases in between. The CDR3 DNA is TGTGCCAGCAGTAAATCCCGGGAGCCGGGGTGGCCCCAGCATTTT. Protein product: CASSKSREPGWPQHF.

This sequence joins TRBV7-9 and TRBJ2-1; 8 nucleotides match TRBD2. CDR1 is SEHNR, CDR2 FQNEAQ, per germline (reference sequence). The trim removed 2 bases at V and 10 bases at J, leaving 10 bases unmatched. This CDR3 comprises 15 residues. CDR3 region: CASSLTSGSASEQFF. In nucleotides, the CDR3 is TGTGCCAGCAGCTTAACCAGCGGGAGTGCGAGCGAGCAGTTCTTC.